This T cell receptor beta chain was profiled in a study of Ad26.COV2.S vaccination and SARS-CoV-2 variants. The treatment: roughly 18 received Ad26.COV2.S at low or high dose, single or two shots; about 5 received placebo; per-sample allocation not given. The study sampled participants on day 63 after the first vaccine or placebo injection. The CDR3 spans 17 residues. Germline CDR1 and CDR2: LGHNA and YNFKEQ. Deletions cut 5 bases from V and 0 bases from J, with 17 bases between. Sequenced by immunoSEQ multiplex PCR; TCRdb stores in-frame clones only, minus some. The repertoire consists of hundreds of thousands of clones, with about nine tenths occurring once and the leading ten covering roughly 3.6%.

The chain combines TRBV4-2 with TRBJ2-1; possibly TRBD2 for D (6 bases). The sample consisted of peripheral blood, taken in a trial of Ad26.COV2.S vaccine versus placebo. This TCR came from a person aged 18-65 years who received the Ad26.COV2.S COVID-19 vaccine or a placebo. Here the CDR3 DNA reads TGTGCCAGCAGCTTACAGAGCGGGCCGAGCTCCTACAATGAGCAGTTCTTC. As protein: CASSLQSGPSSYNEQFF.